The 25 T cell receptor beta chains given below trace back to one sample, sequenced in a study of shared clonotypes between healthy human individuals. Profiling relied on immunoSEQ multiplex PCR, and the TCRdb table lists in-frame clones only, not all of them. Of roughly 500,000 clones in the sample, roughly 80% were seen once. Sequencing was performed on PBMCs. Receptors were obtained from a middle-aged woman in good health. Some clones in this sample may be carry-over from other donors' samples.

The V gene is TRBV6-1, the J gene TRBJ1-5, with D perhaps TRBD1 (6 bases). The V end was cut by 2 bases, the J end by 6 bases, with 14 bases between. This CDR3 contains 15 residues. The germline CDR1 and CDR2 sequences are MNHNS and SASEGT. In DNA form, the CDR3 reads TGTGCCAGCAGTGAAATCGCAGGGGTGGTTCAGCCCCAGCATTTT. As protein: CASSEIAGVVQPQHF.

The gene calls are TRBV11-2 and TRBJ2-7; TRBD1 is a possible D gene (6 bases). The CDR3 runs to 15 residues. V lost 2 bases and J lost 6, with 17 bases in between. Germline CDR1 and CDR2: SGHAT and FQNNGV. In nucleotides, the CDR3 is TGTGCCAGCAGCTTAAGACAGGAGAGGGTCTCCGAGCAGTACTTC. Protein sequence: CASSLRQERVSEQYF.

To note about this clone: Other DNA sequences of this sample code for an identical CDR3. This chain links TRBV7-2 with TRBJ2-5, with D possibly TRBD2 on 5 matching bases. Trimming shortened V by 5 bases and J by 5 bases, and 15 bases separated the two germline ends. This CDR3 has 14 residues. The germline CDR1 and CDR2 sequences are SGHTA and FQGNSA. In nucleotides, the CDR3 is TGTGCCAGCAGCCCCCCCGGGGTCCAGGAGACCCAGTACTTC. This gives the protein CASSPPGVQETQYF.

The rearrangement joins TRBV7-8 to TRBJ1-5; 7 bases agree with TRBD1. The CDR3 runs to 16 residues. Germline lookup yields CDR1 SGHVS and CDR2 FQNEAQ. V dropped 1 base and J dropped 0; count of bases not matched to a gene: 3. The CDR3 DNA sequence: TGTGCCAGCAGCTTAGGACAGGGTGGTAGCAATCAGCCCCAGCATTTT. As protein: CASSLGQGGSNQPQHF.

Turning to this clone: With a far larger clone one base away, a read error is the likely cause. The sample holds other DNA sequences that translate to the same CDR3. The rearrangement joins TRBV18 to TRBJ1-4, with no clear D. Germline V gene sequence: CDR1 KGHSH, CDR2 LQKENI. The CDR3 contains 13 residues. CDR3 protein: CASSPRENEKLFF. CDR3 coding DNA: TGTGCCAGCTCACCTCGGGAGAATGAAAAACTGTTCTTT. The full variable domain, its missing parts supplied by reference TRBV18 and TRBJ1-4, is NAGVMQNPRHLVRRRGQEARLRCSPMKGHSHVYWYRQLPEEGLKFMVYLQKENIIDESGMPKERFSAEFPKEGPSILRIQQVVRGDSAAYFCASSPRENEKLFFGSGTQLSVL.

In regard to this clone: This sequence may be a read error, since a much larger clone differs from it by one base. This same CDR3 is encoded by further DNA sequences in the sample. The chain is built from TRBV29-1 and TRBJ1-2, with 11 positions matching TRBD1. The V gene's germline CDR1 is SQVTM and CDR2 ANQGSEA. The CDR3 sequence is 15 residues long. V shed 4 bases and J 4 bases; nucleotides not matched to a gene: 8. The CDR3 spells CSVGGQGARGYGYTF. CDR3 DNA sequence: TGCAGCGTTGGTGGACAGGGGGCGCGCGGCTATGGCTACACCTTC.

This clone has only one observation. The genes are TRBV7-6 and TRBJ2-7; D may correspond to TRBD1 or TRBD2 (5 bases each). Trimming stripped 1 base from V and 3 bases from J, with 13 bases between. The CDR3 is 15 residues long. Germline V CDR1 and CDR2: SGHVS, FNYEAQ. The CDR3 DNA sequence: TGTGCCAGCAGCTTAGGAACAGGACTGCACTACGAGCAGTACTTC. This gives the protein CASSLGTGLHYEQYF.

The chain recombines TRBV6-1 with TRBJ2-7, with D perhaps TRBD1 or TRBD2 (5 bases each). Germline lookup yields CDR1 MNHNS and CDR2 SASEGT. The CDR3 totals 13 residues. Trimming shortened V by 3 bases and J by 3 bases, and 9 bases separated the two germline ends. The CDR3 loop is CASSDGDHYEQYF. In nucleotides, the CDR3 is TGTGCCAGCAGTGACGGGGACCACTACGAGCAGTACTTC.

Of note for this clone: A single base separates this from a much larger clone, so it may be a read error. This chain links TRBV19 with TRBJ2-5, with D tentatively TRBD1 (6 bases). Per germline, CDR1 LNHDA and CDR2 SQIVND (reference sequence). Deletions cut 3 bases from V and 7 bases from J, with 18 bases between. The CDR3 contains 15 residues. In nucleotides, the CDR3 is TGTGCCAGTAGTATGGGTCAGGGGTATGAGGGGACCCAGTACTTC. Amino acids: CASSMGQGYEGTQYF.

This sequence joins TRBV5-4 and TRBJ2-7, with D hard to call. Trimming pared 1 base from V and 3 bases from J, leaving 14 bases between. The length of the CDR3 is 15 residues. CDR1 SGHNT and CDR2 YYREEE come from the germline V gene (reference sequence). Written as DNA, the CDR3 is TGTGCCAGCAGCTTGAGGGTTTTAGATGGCTACGAGCAGTACTTC. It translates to CASSLRVLDGYEQYF.

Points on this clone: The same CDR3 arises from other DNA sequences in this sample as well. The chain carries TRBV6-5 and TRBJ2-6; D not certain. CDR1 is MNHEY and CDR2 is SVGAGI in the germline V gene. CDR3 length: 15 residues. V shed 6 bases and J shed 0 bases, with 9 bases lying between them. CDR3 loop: CASSLLNSGANVLTF. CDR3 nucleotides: TGTGCCAGCAGCCTACTAAACTCTGGGGCCAACGTCCTGACTTTC.

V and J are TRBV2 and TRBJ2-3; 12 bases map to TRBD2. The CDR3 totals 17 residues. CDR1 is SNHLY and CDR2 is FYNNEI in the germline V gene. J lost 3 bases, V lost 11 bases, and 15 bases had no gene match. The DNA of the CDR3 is TGTGCCTCCTCGGATAAGGTTGGACTAGCGGGAACAGATACGCAGTATTTT. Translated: CASSDKVGLAGTDTQYF.

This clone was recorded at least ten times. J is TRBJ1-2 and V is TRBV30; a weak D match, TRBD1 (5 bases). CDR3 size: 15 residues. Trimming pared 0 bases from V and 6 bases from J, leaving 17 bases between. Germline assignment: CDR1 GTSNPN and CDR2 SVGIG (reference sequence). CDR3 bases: TGTGCCTGGAGTGTACCGAGCAGGGACGTTAATGGCTACACCTTC. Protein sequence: CAWSVPSRDVNGYTF.

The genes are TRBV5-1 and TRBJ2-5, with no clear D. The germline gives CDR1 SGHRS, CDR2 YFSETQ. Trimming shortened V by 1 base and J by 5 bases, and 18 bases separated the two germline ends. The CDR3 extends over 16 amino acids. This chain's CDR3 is CASSLRGRGVEETQYF. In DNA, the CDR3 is TGCGCCAGCAGCTTGAGAGGCCGTGGTGTTGAGGAGACCCAGTACTTC.

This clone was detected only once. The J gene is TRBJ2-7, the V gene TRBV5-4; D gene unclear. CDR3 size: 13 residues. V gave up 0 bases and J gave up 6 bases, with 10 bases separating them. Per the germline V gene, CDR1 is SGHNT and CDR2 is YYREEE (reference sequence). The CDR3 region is CASSLEGLGEQYF. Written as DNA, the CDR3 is TGTGCCAGCAGCTTGGAAGGGTTGGGCGAGCAGTACTTC.

CDR3 coding DNA: TGCAGTGGGTTCATGAACACTGAAGCTTTCTTT. Amino acids: CSGFMNTEAFF. The chain recombines TRBV20-1 with TRBJ1-1; D not resolved. This CDR3 has 11 amino acids. Between the trimmed V and J ends, which lost 7 bases and 0 bases, there was a span of 6 bases. Looked up from germline, CDR1 is DFQATT and CDR2 is SNEGSKA (reference sequence).

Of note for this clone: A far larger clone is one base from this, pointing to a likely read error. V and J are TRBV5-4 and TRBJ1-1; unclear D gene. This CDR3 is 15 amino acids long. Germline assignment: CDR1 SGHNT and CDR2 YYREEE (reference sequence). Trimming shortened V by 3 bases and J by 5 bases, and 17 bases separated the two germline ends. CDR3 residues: CASSSLSQTGTEAFF. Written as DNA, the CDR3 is TGTGCCAGCAGCTCCCTTTCGCAGACTGGAACTGAAGCTTTCTTT.

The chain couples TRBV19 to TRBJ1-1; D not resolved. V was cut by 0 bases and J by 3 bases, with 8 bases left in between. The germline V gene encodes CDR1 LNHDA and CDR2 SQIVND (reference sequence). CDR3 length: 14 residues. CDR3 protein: CASSIDTGYTEAFF. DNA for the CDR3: TGTGCCAGTAGTATAGATACGGGTTACACTGAAGCTTTCTTT.

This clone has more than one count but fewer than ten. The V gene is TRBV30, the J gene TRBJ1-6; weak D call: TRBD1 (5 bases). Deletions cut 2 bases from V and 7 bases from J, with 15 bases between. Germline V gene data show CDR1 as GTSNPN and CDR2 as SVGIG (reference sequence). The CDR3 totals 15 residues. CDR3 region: CAWSRGGTENSPLHF. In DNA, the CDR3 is TGTGCCTGGAGTAGGGGCGGGACCGAGAATTCACCCCTCCACTTT.

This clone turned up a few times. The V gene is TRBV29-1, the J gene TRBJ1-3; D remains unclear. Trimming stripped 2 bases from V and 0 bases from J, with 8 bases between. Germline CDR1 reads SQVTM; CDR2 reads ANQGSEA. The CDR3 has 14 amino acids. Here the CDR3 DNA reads TGCAGCGTTGAATACGATATCTCTGGAAACACCATATATTTT. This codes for CSVEYDISGNTIYF. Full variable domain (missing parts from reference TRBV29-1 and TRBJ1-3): SAVISQKPSRDICQRGTSLTIQCQVDSQVTMMFWYRQQPGQSLTLIATANQGSEATYESGFVIDKFPISRPNLTFSTLTVSNMSPEDSSIYLCSVEYDISGNTIYFGEGSWLTVV.

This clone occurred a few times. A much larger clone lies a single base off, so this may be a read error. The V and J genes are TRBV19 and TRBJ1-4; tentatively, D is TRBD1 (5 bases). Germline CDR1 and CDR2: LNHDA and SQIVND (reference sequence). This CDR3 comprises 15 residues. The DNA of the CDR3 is TGTGCCGGTAGCGACCGGGGCCCCGACCGGGAAAAACTGTTTTTT. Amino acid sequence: CAGSDRGPDREKLFF.

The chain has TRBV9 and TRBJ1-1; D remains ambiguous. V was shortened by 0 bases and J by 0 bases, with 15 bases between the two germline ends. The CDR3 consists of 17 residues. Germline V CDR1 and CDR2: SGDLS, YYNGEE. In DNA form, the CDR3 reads TGTGCCAGCAGCGTAGGCGCTCAAGTGAATATGAACACTGAAGCTTTCTTT. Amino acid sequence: CASSVGAQVNMNTEAFF.

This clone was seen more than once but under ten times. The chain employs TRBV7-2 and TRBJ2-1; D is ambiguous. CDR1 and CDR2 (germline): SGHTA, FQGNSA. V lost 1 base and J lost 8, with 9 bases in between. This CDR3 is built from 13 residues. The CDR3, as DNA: TGTGCCAGCAGCTTAGGGGTGGTCTATGAGCAGTTCTTC. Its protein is CASSLGVVYEQFF. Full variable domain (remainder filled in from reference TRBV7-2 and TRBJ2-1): GAGVSQSPSNKVTEKGKDVELRCDPISGHTALYWYRQSLGQGLEFLIYFQGNSAPDKSGLPSDRFSAERTGGSVSTLTIQRTQQEDSAVYLCASSLGVVYEQFFGPGTRLTVL.

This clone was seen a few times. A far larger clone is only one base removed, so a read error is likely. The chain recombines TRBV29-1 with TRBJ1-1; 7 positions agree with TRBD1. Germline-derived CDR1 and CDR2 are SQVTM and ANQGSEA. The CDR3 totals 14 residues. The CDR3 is CSVESQGVNTGAFF. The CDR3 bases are TGCAGCGTTGAGAGTCAGGGGGTGAACACTGGAGCTTTCTTT.

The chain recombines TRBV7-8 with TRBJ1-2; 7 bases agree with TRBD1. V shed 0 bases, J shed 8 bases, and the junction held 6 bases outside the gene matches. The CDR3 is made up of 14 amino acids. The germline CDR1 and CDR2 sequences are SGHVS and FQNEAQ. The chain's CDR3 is CASSLAPAGGGYTF. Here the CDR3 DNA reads TGTGCCAGCAGCTTAGCGCCGGCAGGGGGAGGCTACACCTTC.